Below, 7 T cell receptor beta chains from the same sample are listed, as sequenced in a study of blood T cell repertoires in COVID-19. Using immunoSEQ multiplex PCR, the repertoire was profiled, and TCRdb retains in-frame clones only, with some absent. The data contain 250,000 or so clones, around 89% of them singletons. Sequenced sample: peripheral blood. These receptors originate from a man aged 25 to 40 with COVID-19, enrolled during active disease.

V and J are TRBV30 and TRBJ1-1; perhaps TRBD1 as D (6 bases). Trimming left V 7 bases short and J 2 bases short, with 11 bases between. Germline V gene data show CDR1 as GTSNPN and CDR2 as SVGIG (reference sequence). CDR3 length: 12 amino acids. CDR3 sequence (DNA): TGTGCCTCGGGGACATACAACACTGAAGCTTTCTTT. Protein product: CASGTYNTEAFF.

This sequence joins TRBV5-4 and TRBJ2-3, with D perhaps matching TRBD2 (5 bases). Germline CDR1 is SGHNT and CDR2 is YYREEE (reference sequence). Trimming left V 0 bases short and J 4 bases short, with 12 bases between. The CDR3 sequence is 15 residues long. The CDR3 sequence is CASSLVSGSADTQYF. In nucleotides, the CDR3 is TGTGCCAGCAGCTTGGTATCTGGGAGCGCAGATACGCAGTATTTT.

The chain links TRBV5-4 to TRBJ2-1; a weak D match, TRBD2 (5 bases). The germline CDR1 and CDR2 sequences are SGHNT and YYREEE (reference sequence). CDR3 length: 14 amino acids. V shed 1 base and J shed 9 bases, with 14 bases lying between them. The CDR3 protein is CASSLLGFGGEQFF. The CDR3 DNA sequence: TGTGCCAGCAGCTTGTTAGGATTTGGAGGTGAGCAGTTCTTC.

The sample holds one count of this clone. The chain employs TRBV28 and TRBJ2-1, with 10 bases fitting TRBD2. Germline V gene sequence: CDR1 MDHEN, CDR2 SYDVKM. The CDR3 consists of 14 residues. V was clipped by 10 bases and J by 4 bases; unmatched bases: 7. The CDR3 loop is CATTSGVGYNEQFF. The CDR3 DNA reads as TGTGCCACCACTAGCGGGGTCGGATACAATGAGCAGTTCTTC.

The chain's CDR3 is CASHWTGNSYEQYF. CDR3 coding DNA: TGTGCCAGCCATTGGACAGGAAACTCCTACGAGCAGTACTTC. The chain has TRBV6-5 and TRBJ2-7, with TRBD1 identical over 7 bases. Germline CDR1 is MNHEY and CDR2 is SVGAGI. CDR3 length equals 14 residues. The V gene end was trimmed by 8 bases and the J gene end by 0 bases; junction bases not matched to a gene: 7.

The V call is TRBV27, the J call TRBJ2-7; a possible D gene is TRBD2 (5 bases). Per germline, CDR1 MNHEY and CDR2 SMNVEV (reference sequence). Trimming took off 1 base at V and 6 bases at J, with 10 bases between the two ends. The CDR3 spans 13 residues. The CDR3 DNA reads as TGTGCCAGCAGTTTATATTTGGGAGCCGAGCAGTACTTC. Translation: CASSLYLGAEQYF.

V gene TRBV3-1 (or the pseudogene TRBV3-2) combines with J gene TRBJ2-7, with 12 bases that match TRBD2. With V trimmed by 4 bases and J by 5 bases, 3 bases remained unmatched. This CDR3 has 14 residues. From germline, CDR1 is LGHDT and CDR2 YNNKEL (reference sequence). DNA of the CDR3: TGTGCCAGCAGCCTCCTAGCGGGAGGGCACGAGCAGTACTTC. Its protein is CASSLLAGGHEQYF.